These 27 T cell receptor beta chains were sequenced from one sample in a study of CD8 T cells in ankylosing spondylitis. These receptors' antigens are unknown. Study-level points and caveats: A motif in TCR beta, a set of under 10 highly homologous variants, appeared characteristic of ankylosing spondylitis blood.

TCRdb recomputed calls from the 5' RACE reads with MiXCR, one row per CDR3 protein. Among about 440,000 distinct CDR3 sequences listed, 17% were seen once. Sample: blood, either unsorted or a sorted T cell fraction (not recorded which). All receptors come from a male donor with ankylosing spondylitis.

The rearrangement joins TRBV5-1 to TRBJ1-4; D may be TRBD1 (5 bases). Trimming stripped 3 bases from V and 8 bases from J, with 11 bases between. Germline-derived CDR1 and CDR2 are SGHRS and YFSETQ. The CDR3 covers 13 residues. CDR3 residues: CASSYGTSEKLFF. CDR3 nucleotides: TGCGCCAGCAGCTACGGGACTTCCGAAAAACTGTTTTTT.

V gene TRBV6-1 combines with J gene TRBJ1-2; 7 positions match TRBD1. The junction had 12 bases not matched to a gene; V was cut back by 6 bases and J by 2 bases. Germline loops: CDR1 MNHNS, CDR2 SASEGT. CDR3 length equals 16 residues. The CDR3 nucleotides are TGTGCCAGCAGCCCCGGGACAGCTAAACAGAACTATGGCTACACCTTC. It specifies CASSPGTAKQNYGYTF.

This chain links TRBV30 with TRBJ2-3; D not resolved. CDR3 length equals 12 residues. Germline CDR1 is GTSNPN and CDR2 is SVGIG (reference sequence). V lost 0 bases and J 2 bases, leaving 3 bases between the germline ends. The CDR3 here is CAWSVTTDTQYF. As DNA, the CDR3 is TGTGCCTGGAGTGTAACCACAGATACGCAGTATTTT.

This clonotype was recorded a few times. The CDR3 nucleotides read TGTGCCAGCTCGCAGGAAGTGGGGCGGGAAGCTGAAGCTTTCTTT. Its translation: CASSQEVGREAEAFF. The J gene is TRBJ1-1, the V gene TRBV18; weak D call: TRBD1 (5 bases). Germline CDR1 reads KGHSH; CDR2 reads LQKENI. V was trimmed by 6 bases and J by 6 bases, leaving 20 bases between them. The CDR3 runs to 15 residues.

This clonotype has only a few counts. The V and J genes are TRBV4-2 and TRBJ2-5; 14 bases align to TRBD2. CDR1 and CDR2 from the germline V gene are LGHNA and YNFKEQ. The CDR3 length is 15 residues. J gave up 9 bases and V 4 bases, and 7 bases lay outside the gene matches. CDR3 region: CASSPRGLAGGSQYF. In DNA form, the CDR3 reads TGTGCCAGCAGCCCGAGAGGACTAGCGGGGGGCTCCCAGTACTTC.

This clonotype was counted only a few times. V usage is TRBV3-1 and J usage is TRBJ2-3, with TRBD2 identical over 11 bases. The germline V gene has CDR1 LGHDT and CDR2 YNNKEL (reference sequence). This CDR3 spans 15 amino acids. The J segment lost 4 bases and the V segment lost 1 base, leaving 1 base of the junction unmatched. The CDR3 reads CASSQGSGGADTQYF. Written as DNA, the CDR3 is TGTGCCAGCAGCCAAGGTAGCGGGGGGGCAGATACGCAGTATTTT.

This clonotype was seen at least ten times. The chain joins TRBV30 to TRBJ1-6; no reliable D call. V lost 4 bases and J 10 bases, leaving 14 bases between the germline ends. CDR1 is GTSNPN and CDR2 is SVGIG in the germline V gene (reference sequence). The CDR3 covers 13 residues. For the CDR3, the DNA is TGTGCCTGGAAACTTACAGAGGGCTCACCCCTCCACTTT. Its protein is CAWKLTEGSPLHF.

This clonotype was observed once. The chain has TRBV7-2 and TRBJ1-5; 9 bases line up with TRBD1. The CDR3 length is 15 residues. With 5 bases clipped from V and 4 bases from J, the junction kept 6 bases outside the gene matches. The germline gives CDR1 SGHTA, CDR2 FQGNSA. The CDR3 DNA sequence: TGTGCCAGCAGCCGGGGGACAGGGCGGAATCAGCCCCAGCATTTT. This gives the protein CASSRGTGRNQPQHF.

J is TRBJ2-3 and V is TRBV11-2; TRBD2 might be the D (7 bases). Looked up from germline, CDR1 is SGHAT and CDR2 is FQNNGV. Trimming took off 7 bases at V and 4 bases at J, with 21 bases between the two ends. The CDR3 spans 16 residues. The CDR3 nucleotides read TGTGCCAGCACCCGTAGGGGGGGAGGGTCCCCAGATACGCAGTATTTT. It codes for CASTRRGGGSPDTQYF.

The chain has TRBV19 and TRBJ1-1, with a tentative D call TRBD1 (5 bases). Trimming stripped 5 bases from V and 3 bases from J, with 10 bases between. Looked up from germline, CDR1 is LNHDA and CDR2 is SQIVND (reference sequence). The CDR3 has 13 residues. CDR3 sequence (DNA): TGTGCCAGTAGTGTCAGGGATGACACTGAAGCTTTCTTT. Translating gives CASSVRDDTEAFF.

The CDR3 spells CASSTGGRAEQYF. The CDR3 coding sequence is TGTGCCAGCAGTACAGGCGGGAGGGCCGAGCAGTACTTC. This chain links TRBV6-1 with TRBJ2-7; 9 bases align to TRBD2. Germline V CDR1 and CDR2: MNHNS, SASEGT. The CDR3 loop spans 13 amino acids. Trimming removed 5 bases from V and 6 bases from J; junction bases left unmatched: 5.

This sequence joins TRBV6-1 and TRBJ1-2, with D maybe TRBD1 (5 bases). V was trimmed by 5 bases and J by 0 bases, leaving 10 bases between them. The CDR3 is made up of 14 amino acids. Germline loops: CDR1 MNHNS, CDR2 SASEGT. The CDR3 region has the DNA TGTGCCAGCAGTCGCGGGGCAGCTAACTATGGCTACACCTTC. Protein sequence: CASSRGAANYGYTF.

This clonotype came up a few times. The chain couples TRBV6-6 to TRBJ1-5, with D uncertain. Per the germline V gene, CDR1 is MNHNY and CDR2 is SVGAGI (reference sequence). CDR3 length: 17 residues. V was pared by 3 bases and J by 1 base, with 16 bases between. The CDR3 DNA sequence: TGTGCCAGCAGTTATTCGACTGGCAGGAACAGCAATCAGCCCCAGCATTTT. This encodes CASSYSTGRNSNQPQHF.

This CDR3 is CSATQGARGNQPQHF. The CDR3 DNA sequence: TGCAGTGCAACACAGGGGGCGCGGGGCAATCAGCCCCAGCATTTT. The rearrangement uses TRBV20-1 and TRBJ1-5; TRBD1 matches 9 bases. The CDR3 contains 15 residues. V was clipped by 6 bases and J by 2 bases; unmatched bases: 8. CDR1 and CDR2 (germline): DFQATT, SNEGSKA (reference sequence).

This clonotype came up a few times. This sequence joins TRBV11-1 and TRBJ2-3; possible D gene TRBD2, 5 bases. The V and J ends lost 8 bases and 3 bases respectively, with 9 bases between them. CDR3 length: 12 amino acids. CDR1 SGHAT and CDR2 FQDESV come from the germline V gene (reference sequence). In DNA, the CDR3 is TGTGCCAGCGAATCGGGGACAGATACGCAGTATTTT. Amino acid sequence: CASESGTDTQYF.

This clonotype was seen a few times. The chain links TRBV6-2 or TRBV6-3 to TRBJ2-7; 10 positions agree with TRBD2. The CDR3 totals 21 residues. In germline, CDR1 is MNHEY, CDR2 SVGEGT. V was clipped by 2 bases and J by 3 bases; unmatched bases: 22. CDR3 bases: TGTGCCAGCAGTTACCCTCTAACTAAGGAGCGGGAGGGCCCTCGGGACTACGAGCAGTACTTC. This sequence encodes CASSYPLTKEREGPRDYEQYF.

This clonotype was seen a few times. V is TRBV20-1 and J is TRBJ2-1; 10 bases match TRBD1. Germline lookup yields CDR1 DFQATT and CDR2 SNEGSKA (reference sequence). The CDR3 extends over 14 amino acids. After removal of 5 bases from V and 1 base from J, the junction contained 2 bases not matched to a gene. The DNA for the CDR3 is TGCAGTGCTGGACAGGGGGGATCCTACAATGAGCAGTTCTTC. It is translated as CSAGQGGSYNEQFF.

The count of this clonotype is one. The chain uses TRBV7-9 and TRBJ1-4; 8 bases map to TRBD1. The CDR3 is made up of 15 amino acids. The ends lost 4 bases at V and 8 bases at J; junction bases unmatched: 9. Germline assignment: CDR1 SEHNR and CDR2 FQNEAQ (reference sequence). CDR3 region: CASSSTGVVGEKLFF. In nucleotides, the CDR3 is TGTGCCAGCAGCTCGACAGGGGTTGTGGGGGAAAAACTGTTTTTT. Using reference TRBV7-9 and TRBJ1-4 for the parts outside the CDR3, the full variable domain is DTGVSQNPRHKITKRGQNVTFRCDPISEHNRLYWYRQTLGQGPEFLTYFQNEAQLEKSRLLSDRFSAERPKGSFSTLEIQRTEQGDSAMYLCASSSTGVVGEKLFFGSGTQLSVL.

This clonotype was detected once. This chain uses TRBV5-4 with TRBJ1-2; weak D call: TRBD1 (5 bases). Deletions cut 3 bases from V and 2 bases from J, with 14 bases between. Germline V lookup: CDR1 SGHNT, CDR2 YYREEE (reference sequence). This CDR3 has 15 residues. In nucleotides, the CDR3 is TGTGCCAGCAGCTCGCCCGACAGCCACAACTATGGCTACACCTTC. This encodes CASSSPDSHNYGYTF.

This clonotype was detected a few times. The chain combines TRBV5-1 with TRBJ2-7, with TRBD2 matching 14 bases. This CDR3 comprises 16 residues. The germline V gene has CDR1 SGHRS and CDR2 YFSETQ. V lost 4 bases and J lost 3; bases outside the gene matches: 6. CDR3 bases: TGCGCCAGCAGCAAAGGGACTAGCGGGAGTTACTACGAGCAGTACTTC. Translating gives CASSKGTSGSYYEQYF.

This clonotype came up a few times. The genes are TRBV3-1 and TRBJ2-1, with 11 bases matching TRBD2. The CDR3 sequence is 16 residues long. The V segment lost 1 base and the J segment 4 bases; nucleotides outside the gene matches: 3. Looked up from germline, CDR1 is LGHDT and CDR2 is YNNKEL (reference sequence). The CDR3 protein is CASSQGGLAGYNEQFF. The CDR3 DNA is TGTGCCAGCAGCCAAGGAGGACTAGCGGGTTACAATGAGCAGTTCTTC.

This chain joins TRBV4-1 and TRBJ1-4; D unresolved. Germline V gives CDR1 MGHRA, CDR2 YSYEKL. The V and J ends lost 4 bases and 7 bases respectively, with 19 bases between them. The CDR3 spans 16 residues. CDR3 region: CASSRIQSGSGEKLFF. The CDR3 region has the DNA TGCGCCAGCAGCCGAATTCAGTCCGGAAGTGGTGAAAAACTGTTTTTT.

The genes are TRBV5-6 and TRBJ2-5; TRBD2 agrees at 10 bases. V lost 0 bases and J lost 4; bases outside the gene matches: 3. This CDR3 has 15 residues. From germline, CDR1 is SGHDT and CDR2 YYEEEE. In DNA form, the CDR3 reads TGTGCCAGCAGCTTGGTGAGCGGGAGGGGAGAGACCCAGTACTTC. Protein product: CASSLVSGRGETQYF.

This clonotype was counted a single time. The rearrangement uses TRBV4-1 and TRBJ2-3; 7 nucleotides agree with TRBD1. This CDR3 contains 17 residues. CDR1 MGHRA and CDR2 YSYEKL come from the germline V gene. The J segment lost 0 bases and the V segment lost 3 bases, leaving 9 bases of the junction unmatched. The CDR3 is CASSQGQLRTSTDTQYF. CDR3 bases: TGCGCCAGCAGCCAGGGACAGTTGCGAACTAGCACAGATACGCAGTATTTT.

Only a few counts were recorded for this clonotype. The V gene is TRBV29-1, the J gene TRBJ1-1, with D perhaps TRBD1 (6 bases). Trimming left V 8 bases short and J 6 bases short, with 19 bases between. From germline, CDR1 is SQVTM and CDR2 ANQGSEA. CDR3 length: 13 residues. CDR3 amino acids: CSPLLQGRPEAFF. The DNA of the CDR3 is TGCAGCCCATTATTGCAGGGGCGCCCTGAAGCTTTCTTT.

In its sample, this clonotype was seen a few times. CDR3 sequence reads: CSAKKSPTNEKLFF. Here the CDR3 DNA reads TGCAGTGCTAAAAAGAGCCCAACTAATGAAAAACTGTTTTTT. The V gene is TRBV20-1, the J gene TRBJ1-4; D unclear. The ends were cut back, 4 bases at V and 0 bases at J, with 9 bases in the middle. Germline lookup yields CDR1 DFQATT and CDR2 SNEGSKA (reference sequence). This CDR3 has 14 amino acids.

The rearrangement links TRBV4-1 to TRBJ1-4; a possible D gene is TRBD1 (6 bases). Germline CDR1 reads MGHRA; CDR2 reads YSYEKL. V was trimmed by 1 base and J by 5 bases, leaving 11 bases between them. This CDR3 has 15 residues. The chain's CDR3 is CASSQAGGQNEKLFF. CDR3 nucleotides: TGCGCCAGCAGCCAAGCCGGGGGGCAAAATGAAAAACTGTTTTTT.